This entry concerns a single T cell receptor beta chain. The sample is drawn from a study of response to subunit inactivated influenza vaccine. CDR3 size: 14 residues. V lost 3 bases and J lost 7; bases outside the gene matches: 6. From germline, CDR1 is MNHEY and CDR2 SMNVEV (reference sequence). TCRdb re-called the RT-PCR reads through MiXCR, storing one row per CDR3 protein. Of about 780,000 distinct CDR3 sequences listed, around 20% are singletons. The rearrangement uses TRBV27 and TRBJ1-5, with 7 bases aligning to TRBD1. The clonotype originates from a man aged 45-65 years who received an inactivated influenza vaccine. Sequenced material: PBMCs from blood, taken about 5 days after vaccination. CDR3 nucleotide sequence: TGTGCCAGCAGTTTCGCAGGGGGAGACCAGCCCCAGCATTTT. Translated, it gives CASSFAGGDQPQHF.